One and the same sample provided the 11 T cell receptor beta chains below, sequenced in a study of response to subunit inactivated influenza vaccine. TCRdb independently ran MiXCR on the RT-PCR reads; one entry per CDR3 protein. The table shows over 400,000 distinct CDR3 sequences, with 10% to 15% occurring only once. The material was PBMCs from blood, obtained 35 to 45 days after vaccination. These TCRs come from a man in his forties or fifties who received an inactivated influenza vaccine.

Only a few counts were recorded for this clonotype. This chain joins TRBV4-3 and TRBJ1-6; D is unresolved. The germline V gene encodes CDR1 LGHNA and CDR2 YSLEER. Trimming shortened V by 1 base and J by 8 bases, and 6 bases separated the two germline ends. The CDR3 has 13 amino acids. This CDR3 reads CASSQGTDSPLHF. DNA for the CDR3: TGCGCCAGCAGCCAAGGGACTGATTCACCCCTCCACTTT.

The chain couples TRBV29-1 to TRBJ1-1; possibly TRBD1 for D (6 bases). V lost 1 base and J lost 2, with 17 bases in between. CDR1 and CDR2 (germline): SQVTM, ANQGSEA. The CDR3 covers 16 residues. In DNA, the CDR3 is TGCAGCGTTGAAGGCACAGGGAGGGAGGGAAACACTGAAGCTTTCTTT. Protein product: CSVEGTGREGNTEAFF. The whole variable domain, filled in from reference TRBV29-1 and TRBJ1-1, reads SAVISQKPSRDICQRGTSLTIQCQVDSQVTMMFWYRQQPGQSLTLIATANQGSEATYESGFVIDKFPISRPNLTFSTLTVSNMSPEDSSIYLCSVEGTGREGNTEAFFGQGTRLTVV.

The chain joins TRBV24-1 to TRBJ2-7, with a weak D call TRBD1 (5 bases). The V and J ends lost 5 bases and 5 bases respectively, with 18 bases between them. This CDR3 has 15 amino acids. Germline values: CDR1 KGHDR, CDR2 SFDVKD. The CDR3 reads CATSAIGGAENEQYF. The CDR3, as DNA: TGTGCCACCAGTGCTATAGGTGGGGCCGAGAACGAGCAGTACTTC.

This clonotype came up many times. This chain links TRBV7-2 with TRBJ2-7; no clear D. Trimming stripped 4 bases from V and 2 bases from J, with 3 bases between. CDR1 SGHTA and CDR2 FQGNSA come from the germline V gene. This CDR3 has 11 residues. The CDR3, as DNA: TGTGCCAGCAGCTCCGCCTACGAGCAGTACTTC. Its protein is CASSSAYEQYF.

The table lists this clonotype with a few counts. The rearrangement joins TRBV12-3 or TRBV12-4 to TRBJ2-3, with D tentatively TRBD1 (6 bases). Between the trimmed V and J ends, which lost 1 base and 8 bases, there was a span of 22 bases. CDR3 length: 17 residues. The chain's CDR3 is CASSLDWGRGLGSTQYF. The DNA of the CDR3 is TGTGCCAGCAGTTTAGATTGGGGGCGCGGGCTCGGTAGTACGCAGTATTTT.

This clonotype was found once. The chain employs TRBV6-2 or TRBV6-3 and TRBJ2-4, with TRBD1 matching over 9 bases. Germline V CDR1 and CDR2: MNHEY, SVGEGT. Trimming cost V 6 bases and J 9 bases; bases outside gene matches: 9. CDR3 length equals 14 residues. Written as DNA, the CDR3 is TGTGCCAGCAGGGGGACAGGGTTAAAGGGCATTCAGTACTTC. As protein: CASRGTGLKGIQYF.

The chain is built from TRBV10-3 and TRBJ2-1; TRBD1 aligns across 11 bases. J was trimmed by 6 bases and V by 7 bases; bases with no gene match: 5. Germline CDR1 is ENHRY and CDR2 is SYGVKD. The CDR3 spans 14 residues. The CDR3, as DNA: TGTGCCATCACCGGACAGGGGGCCGTCAATGAGCAGTTCTTC. Translation: CAITGQGAVNEQFF.

V and J are TRBV2 and TRBJ2-5; 10 bases fit TRBD2. The CDR3 is 14 residues long. J was trimmed by 2 bases and V by 8 bases; bases with no gene match: 5. Per germline, CDR1 SNHLY and CDR2 FYNNEI. In DNA form, the CDR3 reads TGTGCCAGCGGGGGACTAGCGACTCAAGAGACCCAGTACTTC. Translating it yields CASGGLATQETQYF.

This clonotype has a count of ten or more. The rearrangement joins TRBV20-1 to TRBJ1-2, with 7 bases matching TRBD1. J gave up 8 bases and V 6 bases, and 12 bases lay outside the gene matches. CDR1 is DFQATT, CDR2 SNEGSKA, per germline (reference sequence). The CDR3 runs 13 residues. This chain's CDR3 is CSAPYRTGAGYTF. The CDR3 nucleotides read TGCAGTGCCCCGTATCGGACAGGTGCGGGCTACACCTTC.

This clonotype has more than one count but fewer than ten. For the CDR3, the DNA is TGCGCCAGCGGGATAACAGGGATTGATGAGCAGTTCTTC. It encodes CASGITGIDEQFF. This chain uses TRBV5-1 with TRBJ2-1; D is perhaps TRBD1 (6 bases). The CDR3 length is 13 residues. Between the trimmed V and J ends, which lost 7 bases and 8 bases, there was a span of 16 bases. CDR1 and CDR2 (germline): SGHRS, YFSETQ.

Many counts were recorded for this clonotype. The chain carries TRBV5-1 and TRBJ2-3, with no clear D. This CDR3 has 16 residues. The germline V and J ends were trimmed by 0 bases and 0 bases, with 11 bases remaining between them. Per germline, CDR1 SGHRS and CDR2 YFSETQ. This chain's CDR3 is CASSLGESTSTDTQYF. As DNA, the CDR3 is TGCGCCAGCAGCTTGGGGGAAAGTACGAGCACAGATACGCAGTATTTT. The full variable domain, with the rest looked up from reference TRBV5-1 and TRBJ2-3, is KAGVTQTPRYLIKTRGQQVTLSCSPISGHRSVSWYQQTPGQGLQFLFEYFSETQRNKGNFPGRFSGRQFSNSRSEMNVSTLELGDSALYLCASSLGESTSTDTQYFGPGTRLTVL.